This T cell receptor beta chain appears in the sequencing data of a study of TIL therapy for anti-PD-1-resistant metastatic lung cancer. Time point given: pre-treatment sample, taken before nivolumab and TIL therapy. Sequencing used immunoSEQ v3. Profiling relied on immunoSEQ multiplex PCR, and the TCRdb table lists in-frame clones only, not all of them. The sample carries fewer than 40,000 clones, 74% recorded once. The germline gives CDR1 MNHEY, CDR2 SMNVEV (reference sequence). The length of the CDR3 is 17 residues. V lost 5 bases to trimming and J lost 5 bases, with 23 bases between them. Material: blood, obtained at baseline. The chain joins TRBV27 to TRBJ2-3; tentative D call: TRBD2 (6 bases). This receptor was identified in a woman between 30 and 85 years old with non-small cell lung cancer. The DNA for the CDR3 is TGTGCCAGCAGTACCACCGGGACTCGCTTCCTCGGAGATACGCAGTATTTT. Residues: CASSTTGTRFLGDTQYF.